This TCR beta chain was identified during a study of shared clonotypes between healthy human individuals. Background on the study: Plates per donor: three CD4 naive, three CD4 memory, two CD8 naive, one CD8 memory. Whole-study findings and limits: Sequencing depth was expected to affect clonotype sharing among donors.

About this clone: The antigen is not known.

Assay: immunoSEQ multiplex PCR; the TCRdb copy retains only in-frame clones and omits some. The table shows around 2.5 million clones, with roughly 93% occurring only once. The trim removed 8 bases at V and 5 bases at J, leaving 11 bases unmatched. Germline loops: CDR1 MDHEN, CDR2 SYDVKM. CDR3 size: 14 residues. This TCR was sampled from a man aged 18-30 years in good health. Some clones in this sample may be carry-over from other donors' samples. V and J are TRBV28 and TRBJ2-7; TRBD2 matches 8 bases. The sample taken for sequencing was naive CD4+ T cells from PBMCs. Subset here: CD45RA+ positively selected. CDR3 in DNA: TGTGCCAGCGAGCCCTTCGGGAGGGCACACGAGCAGTACTTC. Protein sequence: CASEPFGRAHEQYF. Supplemented by reference TRBV28 and TRBJ2-7, the full variable domain reads DVKVTQSSRYLVKRTGEKVFLECVQDMDHENMFWYRQDPGLGLRLIYFSYDVKMKEKGDIPEGYSVSREKKERFSLILESASTNQTSMYLCASEPFGRAHEQYFGPGTRLTVT.